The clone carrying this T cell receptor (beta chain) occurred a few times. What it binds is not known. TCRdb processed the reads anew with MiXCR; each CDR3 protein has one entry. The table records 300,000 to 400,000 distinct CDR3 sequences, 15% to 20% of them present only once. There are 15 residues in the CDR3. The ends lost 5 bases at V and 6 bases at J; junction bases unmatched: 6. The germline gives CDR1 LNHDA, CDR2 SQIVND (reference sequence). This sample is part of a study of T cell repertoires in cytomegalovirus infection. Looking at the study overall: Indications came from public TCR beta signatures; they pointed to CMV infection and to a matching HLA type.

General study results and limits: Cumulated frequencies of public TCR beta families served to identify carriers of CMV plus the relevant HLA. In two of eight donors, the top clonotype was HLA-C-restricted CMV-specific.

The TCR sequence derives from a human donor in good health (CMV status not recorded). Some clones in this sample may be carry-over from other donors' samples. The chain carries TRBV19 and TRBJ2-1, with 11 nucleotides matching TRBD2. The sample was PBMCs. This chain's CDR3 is CASSALAGGGNEQFF. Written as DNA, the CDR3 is TGTGCCAGTAGTGCCTTAGCGGGGGGGGGCAATGAGCAGTTCTTC.